The rows below give T cell receptor beta chains drawn from one sample of a study of blood T cells in healthy people across ages. TCRdb re-called the 5' RACE reads through MiXCR, storing one row per CDR3 protein. The sample carries about 670,000 distinct CDR3 sequences, about 43% recorded once. The source material was blood. The receptors derive from a man at least 80 years old in good health. CDR3s include the opening cysteine and the closing phenylalanine or tryptophan. Fields, in order: CDR3 DNA, CDR3 protein, V gene, D gene, J gene, clone size. A D gene is named only where the DNA matches it firmly. The listing skips clone size in some rows; elsewhere it reads once, few, many or a size class.

CDR3 DNA: TGTGCCATCAGTGGCAGGGATGAGCAGCCCCAGCATTTT
CDR3 protein: CAISGRDEQPQHF
V gene: TRBV10-3
D gene: -
J gene: TRBJ1-5
clone size: many

CDR3 DNA: TGTGCCAGCAGTGAAGTTCTGGGGGCGTCCCCAGATACGCAGTATTTT
CDR3 protein: CASSEVLGASPDTQYF
V gene: TRBV2
D gene: -
J gene: TRBJ2-3
clone size: once

CDR3 DNA: TGCAGTGCCTCCGGGACAGAAGAGACCCAGTACTTC
CDR3 protein: CSASGTEETQYF
V gene: TRBV20-1
D gene: TRBD1
J gene: TRBJ2-5
clone size: -

CDR3 DNA: TGTGCCAGCAGCTTAGGACAGGCCATCTCCTACAATGAGCAGTTCTTC
CDR3 protein: CASSLGQAISYNEQFF
V gene: TRBV5-8
D gene: TRBD1
J gene: TRBJ2-1
clone size: few

CDR3 DNA: TGTGCCAGCAACAAAAAAGGACCCCAGGGGGCTTACCCCTACGAGCAGTTCTTC
CDR3 protein: CASNKKGPQGAYPYEQFF
V gene: TRBV21-1
D gene: -
J gene: TRBJ2-1
clone size: -

CDR3 DNA: TGTGCCAGCAGGTTAAGGGACGCTTACGAGCAGTACTTC
CDR3 protein: CASRLRDAYEQYF
V gene: TRBV27
D gene: -
J gene: TRBJ2-7
clone size: few

CDR3 DNA: TGTGCCAGCAGCTTAGAGGCAGGGGTGGGTTCACCCCTCCACTTT
CDR3 protein: CASSLEAGVGSPLHF
V gene: TRBV7-2
D gene: -
J gene: TRBJ1-6
clone size: few

CDR3 DNA: TGCGCCAGCAGCCAAGATCAGGGGACTATCAATGAGCAGTACTTC
CDR3 protein: CASSQDQGTINEQYF
V gene: TRBV4-1
D gene: -
J gene: TRBJ2-7
clone size: -

CDR3 DNA: TGCAGTGCTAGTGACAGGGGCAATCAGCCCCAGCATTTT
CDR3 protein: CSASDRGNQPQHF
V gene: TRBV20-1
D gene: TRBD1
J gene: TRBJ1-5
clone size: few

CDR3 DNA: TGTGCCAGCAGCGCATCGGTGGTAAGAGAGCAGTTCTTC
CDR3 protein: CASSASVVREQFF
V gene: TRBV28
D gene: -
J gene: TRBJ2-1
clone size: many

CDR3 DNA: TGCAGTGCTAGAGAGACTAGGGTCCACGAGCAGTACTTC
CDR3 protein: CSARETRVHEQYF
V gene: TRBV20-1
D gene: -
J gene: TRBJ2-7
clone size: -

CDR3 DNA: TGTGCCACCTTGGGCATCAGCGGGGGGTTGACTTACGAGCAGTACTTC
CDR3 protein: CATLGISGGLTYEQYF
V gene: TRBV11-2
D gene: TRBD2
J gene: TRBJ2-7
clone size: few

CDR3 DNA: TGTGCCAGCAGTAGCGACCCATACTACAACAATGAGCAGTACTTC
CDR3 protein: CASSSDPYYNNEQYF
V gene: TRBV6-6
D gene: -
J gene: TRBJ2-5
clone size: -

CDR3 DNA: TGTGCCAGCAGCTCCCGTAGAGGGGGCGCTTACGAGCAGTACTTC
CDR3 protein: CASSSRRGGAYEQYF
V gene: TRBV7-2
D gene: TRBD1
J gene: TRBJ2-7
clone size: few

CDR3 DNA: TGCGCCAGCAGCCAACTCCCCCCTGGTAGCACAGATACGCAGTATTTT
CDR3 protein: CASSQLPPGSTDTQYF
V gene: TRBV4-3
D gene: -
J gene: TRBJ2-3
clone size: -

CDR3 DNA: TGTGCCAGCAGCTTGGCTAGCGGGAGAGTCAGCACAGATACGCAGTATTTT
CDR3 protein: CASSLASGRVSTDTQYF
V gene: TRBV7-9
D gene: TRBD2
J gene: TRBJ2-3
clone size: -

CDR3 DNA: TGTGCCAGCAGAGAGGGGACGTATAACTATGGCTACACCTTC
CDR3 protein: CASREGTYNYGYTF
V gene: TRBV6-2/TRBV6-3
D gene: -
J gene: TRBJ1-2
clone size: few

CDR3 DNA: TGCAGTGGCGGGGCCCCTGAGAATGAGCAGTTCTTC
CDR3 protein: CSGGAPENEQFF
V gene: TRBV20-1
D gene: -
J gene: TRBJ2-1
clone size: -

CDR3 DNA: TGTGCCAGCAGCTTCGGAGGCGAGGTGAGTGAGCAGTTCTTC
CDR3 protein: CASSFGGEVSEQFF
V gene: TRBV7-9
D gene: -
J gene: TRBJ2-1
clone size: -

CDR3 DNA: TGTGCCAGCAGCCTAACTCCGGGACTAGCGGGAGAGACCCAGTACTTC
CDR3 protein: CASSLTPGLAGETQYF
V gene: TRBV3-1
D gene: TRBD2
J gene: TRBJ2-5
clone size: -

CDR3 DNA: TGTGCCAGCAGCTTGGCGGGGGGGAGGCTACGAGAGACCCAGTACTTC
CDR3 protein: CASSLAGGRLRETQYF
V gene: TRBV5-5
D gene: TRBD2
J gene: TRBJ2-5
clone size: few

CDR3 DNA: TGTGCCAGCAGTCCCATTAACAGGGGAGAGACCCAGTACTTC
CDR3 protein: CASSPINRGETQYF
V gene: TRBV27
D gene: TRBD1
J gene: TRBJ2-5
clone size: -

CDR3 DNA: TGTGCCGGCAGCCAAGCGGGACAGGGTGGAGAAAAACTGTTTTTT
CDR3 protein: CAGSQAGQGGEKLFF
V gene: TRBV4-2
D gene: TRBD1
J gene: TRBJ1-4
clone size: -

CDR3 DNA: TGTGCCAGCAGGACAGGCCGTGAAAAACTGTTTTTT
CDR3 protein: CASRTGREKLFF
V gene: TRBV2
D gene: -
J gene: TRBJ1-4
clone size: -

CDR3 DNA: TGCAGCGTAGGGACTAGCGGATCCTACGAGCAGTACTTC
CDR3 protein: CSVGTSGSYEQYF
V gene: TRBV29-1
D gene: TRBD2
J gene: TRBJ2-7
clone size: few

CDR3 DNA: TGTGCCAGCAAGTCAGATTACAATGAGCAGTTCTTC
CDR3 protein: CASKSDYNEQFF
V gene: TRBV6-2/TRBV6-3
D gene: -
J gene: TRBJ2-1
clone size: -

CDR3 DNA: TGTGCCAGCAGCTTAGGACTAGTGGAAAGAGAGACCCAGTACTTC
CDR3 protein: CASSLGLVERETQYF
V gene: TRBV11-2
D gene: -
J gene: TRBJ2-5
clone size: few

CDR3 DNA: TGCAGTGCTTCGGTGAACACTGAAGCTTTCTTT
CDR3 protein: CSASVNTEAFF
V gene: TRBV20-1
D gene: -
J gene: TRBJ1-1
clone size: -

CDR3 DNA: TGTGCCAGCAGCTGGAACCAGGCTTCCTACGAGCAGTACTTC
CDR3 protein: CASSWNQASYEQYF
V gene: TRBV7-9
D gene: -
J gene: TRBJ2-7
clone size: -

CDR3 DNA: TGCGCCAGCAGCCGAAGCTGGACAGGGGGCAGGAACGAGCAGTACTTC
CDR3 protein: CASSRSWTGGRNEQYF
V gene: TRBV4-3
D gene: TRBD1
J gene: TRBJ2-7
clone size: many

CDR3 DNA: TGCGCCAGCAGCTTGGGCTCACTCTCCTACAATGAGCAGTTCTTC
CDR3 protein: CASSLGSLSYNEQFF
V gene: TRBV5-1
D gene: -
J gene: TRBJ2-1
clone size: -

CDR3 DNA: TGTGCCAGCAGCTTAATATACGGATCACTTTTAGGCTACGAGCAGTACTTC
CDR3 protein: CASSLIYGSLLGYEQYF
V gene: TRBV7-8
D gene: -
J gene: TRBJ2-7
clone size: once

CDR3 DNA: TGTGCCTGGAGTCTAGGGGGCTCCATGAACACTGAAGCTTTCTTT
CDR3 protein: CAWSLGGSMNTEAFF
V gene: TRBV30
D gene: TRBD1
J gene: TRBJ1-1
clone size: -

CDR3 DNA: TGCAGTTTTTACAGGGGTGGGGAGCAGTACTTC
CDR3 protein: CSFYRGGEQYF
V gene: TRBV20-1
D gene: TRBD1
J gene: TRBJ2-5
clone size: few

CDR3 DNA: TGCGCCAGCAGCGCAACCATATCCACGGGTCAGCCCCAGCATTTT
CDR3 protein: CASSATISTGQPQHF
V gene: TRBV4-1
D gene: -
J gene: TRBJ1-5
clone size: -

CDR3 DNA: TGCAGTGAGCAGGGGGCCTTCGGTGAAGCTTTCTTT
CDR3 protein: CSEQGAFGEAFF
V gene: TRBV20-1
D gene: TRBD1
J gene: TRBJ1-1
clone size: -

CDR3 DNA: TGTGCCAGCAGCTATTACAAAACTAGCGGGAGCTACAATGAGCAGTTCTTC
CDR3 protein: CASSYYKTSGSYNEQFF
V gene: TRBV6-2/TRBV6-3
D gene: TRBD2
J gene: TRBJ2-1
clone size: few

CDR3 DNA: TGTGCCAGCAGCCTCCGGGGACCTGGGGCCAACGTCCTGACTTTC
CDR3 protein: CASSLRGPGANVLTF
V gene: TRBV6-1
D gene: -
J gene: TRBJ2-6
clone size: -

CDR3 DNA: TGTGCCAGCAGCGGATGGGGCGCGGAGGGCTACACCTTC
CDR3 protein: CASSGWGAEGYTF
V gene: TRBV11-2
D gene: -
J gene: TRBJ1-2
clone size: once

CDR3 DNA: TGTGCCAGCAGTTTAAGGGACAGGGGTAACGTTTACGAGCAGTACTTC
CDR3 protein: CASSLRDRGNVYEQYF
V gene: TRBV12-3/TRBV12-4
D gene: TRBD1
J gene: TRBJ2-7
clone size: -

CDR3 DNA: TGTGCCAGCAGCCCTCAGTTATCTGGAAACACCATATATTTT
CDR3 protein: CASSPQLSGNTIYF
V gene: TRBV4-2
D gene: -
J gene: TRBJ1-3
clone size: -

CDR3 DNA: TGTGCCAGCAGGGACCTACAGCCCCAGCATTTT
CDR3 protein: CASRDLQPQHF
V gene: TRBV6-1
D gene: -
J gene: TRBJ1-5
clone size: -

CDR3 DNA: TGTGCCAGCAGGCCAGGACAGGTTCACTATGGGAATGAGCAGTTCTTC
CDR3 protein: CASRPGQVHYGNEQFF
V gene: TRBV5-6
D gene: TRBD1
J gene: TRBJ2-1
clone size: few

CDR3 DNA: TGCAGCGTTGTTCTAGCGGGGAACACCGGGGAGCTGTTTTTT
CDR3 protein: CSVVLAGNTGELFF
V gene: TRBV29-1
D gene: TRBD2
J gene: TRBJ2-2
clone size: -

CDR3 DNA: TGTGCCAGCAGCCTCCACGTCTCAGGCTACGAGCAGTACTTC
CDR3 protein: CASSLHVSGYEQYF
V gene: TRBV6-2/TRBV6-3
D gene: -
J gene: TRBJ2-7
clone size: -

CDR3 DNA: TGCAGTGCGAAGTCTAGATTGGACGGTGGCCATGGCTACACCTTC
CDR3 protein: CSAKSRLDGGHGYTF
V gene: TRBV20-1
D gene: -
J gene: TRBJ1-2
clone size: few

CDR3 DNA: TGTGCCAGCAGCTCGCGGACTAGCGGACACGGGACCCAGTACTTC
CDR3 protein: CASSSRTSGHGTQYF
V gene: TRBV7-2
D gene: TRBD2
J gene: TRBJ2-5
clone size: -

CDR3 DNA: TGTGCCAGCAGTAATGGGCTCGGGACTAGCGGGAGTAAGTCCTACGAGCAGTACTTC
CDR3 protein: CASSNGLGTSGSKSYEQYF
V gene: TRBV12-3/TRBV12-4
D gene: TRBD2
J gene: TRBJ2-7
clone size: few

CDR3 DNA: TGCGCCAGCAGCCAAACCGGGACAGGGGGCTACGAGCAGTACTTC
CDR3 protein: CASSQTGTGGYEQYF
V gene: TRBV4-3
D gene: TRBD1
J gene: TRBJ2-7
clone size: -

CDR3 DNA: TGCAGTGCAGGGGACAGGGGGTCCAATGAGCAGTTCTTC
CDR3 protein: CSAGDRGSNEQFF
V gene: TRBV20-1
D gene: TRBD1
J gene: TRBJ2-1
clone size: -

CDR3 DNA: TGTGCCACCGATAGCGGGGCCCGAATCGGCAATGAGCAGTTCTTC
CDR3 protein: CATDSGARIGNEQFF
V gene: TRBV6-2/TRBV6-3
D gene: TRBD2
J gene: TRBJ2-1
clone size: -

CDR3 DNA: TGCGCCAGCAGCCCTGGGACAGATCCCTACGAGCAGTACTTC
CDR3 protein: CASSPGTDPYEQYF
V gene: TRBV5-1
D gene: TRBD1
J gene: TRBJ2-7
clone size: -

CDR3 DNA: TGCAGTGCTAGAGATCGTCAGGGTGCGGGTCGGGTCTATGGCTACACCTTC
CDR3 protein: CSARDRQGAGRVYGYTF
V gene: TRBV20-1
D gene: -
J gene: TRBJ1-2
clone size: -